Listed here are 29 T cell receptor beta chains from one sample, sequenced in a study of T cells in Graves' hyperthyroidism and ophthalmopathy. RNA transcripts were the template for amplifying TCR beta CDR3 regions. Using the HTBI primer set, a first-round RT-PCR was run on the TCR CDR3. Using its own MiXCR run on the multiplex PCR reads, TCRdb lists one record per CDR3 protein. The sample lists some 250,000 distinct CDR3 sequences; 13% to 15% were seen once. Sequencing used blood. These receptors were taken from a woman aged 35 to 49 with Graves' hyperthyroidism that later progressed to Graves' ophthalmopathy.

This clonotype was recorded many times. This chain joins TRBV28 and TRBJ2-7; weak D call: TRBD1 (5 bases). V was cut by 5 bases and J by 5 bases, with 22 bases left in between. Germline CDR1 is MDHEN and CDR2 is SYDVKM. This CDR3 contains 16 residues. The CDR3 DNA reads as TGTGCCAGCAGTCCCGCCAAACAGGAAATCGAGGACGAGCAGTACTTC. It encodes CASSPAKQEIEDEQYF.

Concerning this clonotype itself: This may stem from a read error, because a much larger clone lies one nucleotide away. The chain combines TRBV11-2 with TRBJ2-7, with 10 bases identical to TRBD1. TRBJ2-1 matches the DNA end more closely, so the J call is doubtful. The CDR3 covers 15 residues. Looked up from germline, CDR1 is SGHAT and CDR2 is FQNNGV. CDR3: CASSRQGTGAYEQFF. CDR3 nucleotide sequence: TGTGCCAGCAGCCGACAGGGGACAGGGGCCTACGAGCAGTTCTTC.

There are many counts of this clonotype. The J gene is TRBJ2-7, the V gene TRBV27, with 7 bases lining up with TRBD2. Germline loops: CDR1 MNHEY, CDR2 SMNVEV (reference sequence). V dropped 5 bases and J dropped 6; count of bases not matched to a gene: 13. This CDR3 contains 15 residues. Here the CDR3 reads CASSPLRGKLSEQYF. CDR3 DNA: TGTGCCAGCAGTCCACTGCGGGGGAAGCTCTCCGAGCAGTACTTC.

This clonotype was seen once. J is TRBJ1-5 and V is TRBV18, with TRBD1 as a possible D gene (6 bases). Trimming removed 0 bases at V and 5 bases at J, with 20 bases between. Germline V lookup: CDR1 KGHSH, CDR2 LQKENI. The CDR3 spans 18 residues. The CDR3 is CASSPPPSAGAVDQPQHF. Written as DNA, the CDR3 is TGTGCCAGCTCACCACCCCCAAGCGCGGGGGCCGTCGATCAGCCCCAGCATTTT.

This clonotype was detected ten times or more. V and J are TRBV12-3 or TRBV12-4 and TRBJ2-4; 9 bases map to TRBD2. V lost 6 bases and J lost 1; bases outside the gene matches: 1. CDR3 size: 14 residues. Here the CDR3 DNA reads TGTGCCAGCAGAGGACTAGCGGCCAAAAACATTCAGTACTTC. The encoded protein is CASRGLAAKNIQYF.

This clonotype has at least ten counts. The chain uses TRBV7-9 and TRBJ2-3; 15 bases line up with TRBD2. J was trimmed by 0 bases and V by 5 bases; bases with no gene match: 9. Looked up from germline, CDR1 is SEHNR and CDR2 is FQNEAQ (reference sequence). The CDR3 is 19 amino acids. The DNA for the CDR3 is TGTGCCAGCAGCGATCCGGGACTAGCGGGAGGAACTAGCACAGATACGCAGTATTTT. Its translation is CASSDPGLAGGTSTDTQYF.

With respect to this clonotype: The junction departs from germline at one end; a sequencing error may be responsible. CDR3 bases: TGTGCCAGCAGCTTAGAGTTGGTGTGGGGACAAGGGACCCAGTACTTC. This encodes CASSLELVWGQGTQYF. This chain joins TRBV7-8 and TRBJ2-5, with D maybe TRBD1 (6 bases). CDR1 SGHVS and CDR2 FQNEAQ come from the germline V gene. The CDR3 is 16 amino acids.

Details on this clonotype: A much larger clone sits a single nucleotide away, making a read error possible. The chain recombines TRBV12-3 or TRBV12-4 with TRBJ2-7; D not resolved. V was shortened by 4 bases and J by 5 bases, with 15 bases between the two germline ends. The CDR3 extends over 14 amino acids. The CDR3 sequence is CASSSDRADNEQYF. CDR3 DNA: TGTGCCAGCAGTTCGGACCGCGCTGATAACGAGCAGTACTTC.

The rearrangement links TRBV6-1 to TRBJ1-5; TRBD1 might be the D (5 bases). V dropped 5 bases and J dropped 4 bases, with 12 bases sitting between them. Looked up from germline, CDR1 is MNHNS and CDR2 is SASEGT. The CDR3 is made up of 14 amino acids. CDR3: CASSSGRTNQPQHF. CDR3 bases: TGTGCCAGCAGTTCGGGACGGACTAATCAGCCCCAGCATTTT.

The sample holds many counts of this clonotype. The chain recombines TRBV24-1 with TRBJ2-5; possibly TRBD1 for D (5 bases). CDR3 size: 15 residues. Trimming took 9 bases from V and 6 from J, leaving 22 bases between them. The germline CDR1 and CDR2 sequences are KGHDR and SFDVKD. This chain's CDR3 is CATGNGQGTMKTQYF. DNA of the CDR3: TGTGCCACCGGTAACGGGCAGGGAACAATGAAGACCCAGTACTTC.

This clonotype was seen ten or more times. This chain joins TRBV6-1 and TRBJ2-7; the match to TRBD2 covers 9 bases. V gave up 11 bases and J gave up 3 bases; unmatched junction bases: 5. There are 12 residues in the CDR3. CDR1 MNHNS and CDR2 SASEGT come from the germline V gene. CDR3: CAVLAGVYEQYF. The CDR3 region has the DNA TGTGCCGTTTTAGCGGGGGTCTACGAGCAGTACTTC.

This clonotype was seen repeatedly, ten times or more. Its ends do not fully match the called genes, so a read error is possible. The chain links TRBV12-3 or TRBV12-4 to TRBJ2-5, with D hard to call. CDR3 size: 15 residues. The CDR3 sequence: CASSLGERGQGTQYF. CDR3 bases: TGTGCCAGCAGTTTAGGGGAACGTGGGCAAGGGACCCAGTACTTC.

CDR3: CASSEAGSDTDTQYF. DNA for the CDR3: TGTGCCAGCAGCGAAGCGGGAAGTGATACAGATACGCAGTATTTT. This sequence joins TRBV11-2 and TRBJ2-3; 7 bases are shared with TRBD2. J gave up 3 bases and V 5 bases, and 8 bases lay outside the gene matches. This CDR3 is 15 amino acids long. Germline CDR1 is SGHAT and CDR2 is FQNNGV.

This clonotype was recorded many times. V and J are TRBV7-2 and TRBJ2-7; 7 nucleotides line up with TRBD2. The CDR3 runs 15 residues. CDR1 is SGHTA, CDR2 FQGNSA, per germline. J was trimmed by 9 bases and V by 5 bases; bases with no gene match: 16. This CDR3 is CASSGASGPGIGQYF. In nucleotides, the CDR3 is TGTGCCAGCAGCGGGGCTAGCGGTCCCGGAATCGGGCAGTACTTC. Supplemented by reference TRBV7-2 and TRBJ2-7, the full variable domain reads GAGVSQSPSNKVTEKGKDVELRCDPISGHTALYWYRQSLGQGLEFLIYFQGNSAPDKSGLPSDRFSAERTGGSVSTLTIQRTQQEDSAVYLCASSGASGPGIGQYFGPGTRLTVT.

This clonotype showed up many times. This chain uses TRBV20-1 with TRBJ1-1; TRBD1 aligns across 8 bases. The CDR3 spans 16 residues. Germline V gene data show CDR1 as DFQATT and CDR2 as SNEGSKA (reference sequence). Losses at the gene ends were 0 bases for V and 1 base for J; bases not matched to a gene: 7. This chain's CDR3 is CSARDRGLGKNTEAFF. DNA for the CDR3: TGCAGTGCTAGAGACAGGGGGCTTGGAAAGAACACTGAAGCTTTCTTT.

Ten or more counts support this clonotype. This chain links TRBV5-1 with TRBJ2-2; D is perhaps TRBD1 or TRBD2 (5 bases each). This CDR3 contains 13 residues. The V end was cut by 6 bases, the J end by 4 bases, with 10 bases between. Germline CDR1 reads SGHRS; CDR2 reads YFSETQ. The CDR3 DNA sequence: TGCGCCAGCACCGGGACCACCACCGGGGAGCTGTTTTTT. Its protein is CASTGTTTGELFF.

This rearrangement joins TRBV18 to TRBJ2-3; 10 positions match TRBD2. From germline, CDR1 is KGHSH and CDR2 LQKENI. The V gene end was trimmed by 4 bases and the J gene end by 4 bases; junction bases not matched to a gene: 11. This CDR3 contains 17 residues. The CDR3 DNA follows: TGTGCCAGCTCACTTAGACTAGCGGGCTTAGGGCCAGATACGCAGTATTTT. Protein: CASSLRLAGLGPDTQYF.

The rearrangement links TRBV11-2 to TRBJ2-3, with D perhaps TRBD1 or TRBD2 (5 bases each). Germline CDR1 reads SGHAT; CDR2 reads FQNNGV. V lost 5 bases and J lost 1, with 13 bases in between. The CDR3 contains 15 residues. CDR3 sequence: CASSATGRGTDTQYF. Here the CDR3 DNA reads TGTGCCAGCAGCGCCACGGGGCGGGGCACAGATACGCAGTATTTT.

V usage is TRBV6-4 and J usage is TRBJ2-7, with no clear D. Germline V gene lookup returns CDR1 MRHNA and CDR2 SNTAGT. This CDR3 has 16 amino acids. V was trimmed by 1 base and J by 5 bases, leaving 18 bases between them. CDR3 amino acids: CASSDLEDLAIHEQYF. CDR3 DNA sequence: TGTGCCAGCAGTGACTTAGAAGACTTGGCCATCCACGAGCAGTACTTC.

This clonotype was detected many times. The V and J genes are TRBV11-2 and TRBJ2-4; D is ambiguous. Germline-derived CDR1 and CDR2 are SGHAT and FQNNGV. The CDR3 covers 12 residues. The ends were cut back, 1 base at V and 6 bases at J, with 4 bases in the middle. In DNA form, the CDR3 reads TGTGCCAGCAGCTTAGTCGGAAACATTCAGTACTTC. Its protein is CASSLVGNIQYF.

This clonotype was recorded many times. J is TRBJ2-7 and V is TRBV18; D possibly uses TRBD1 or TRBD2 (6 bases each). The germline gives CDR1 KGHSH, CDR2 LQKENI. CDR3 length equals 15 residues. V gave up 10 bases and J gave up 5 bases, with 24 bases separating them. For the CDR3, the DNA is TGTGCCACCAACGAGGGGGGCCTCGTAGTGCACGAGCAGTACTTC. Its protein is CATNEGGLVVHEQYF.

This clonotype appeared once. The CDR3 nucleotides are TGTGCCAGCACCGGGACAGGGTTGATCACAGATACGCAGTATTTT. Residues: CASTGTGLITDTQYF. The gene calls are TRBV2 and TRBJ2-3, with 9 bases matching TRBD1. The ends lost 7 bases at V and 2 bases at J; junction bases unmatched: 7. This CDR3 comprises 15 residues. Germline V CDR1 and CDR2: SNHLY, FYNNEI.

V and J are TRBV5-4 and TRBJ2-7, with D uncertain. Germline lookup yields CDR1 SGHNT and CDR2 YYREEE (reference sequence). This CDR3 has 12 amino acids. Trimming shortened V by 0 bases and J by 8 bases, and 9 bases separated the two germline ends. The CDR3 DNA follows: TGTGCCAGCAGCTTGGGCCCCCTAAAGCAGTACTTC. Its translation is CASSLGPLKQYF. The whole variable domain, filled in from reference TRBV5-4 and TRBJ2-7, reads ETGVTQSPTHLIKTRGQQVTLRCSSQSGHNTVSWYQQALGQGPQFIFQYYREEENGRGNFPPRFSGLQFPNYSSELNVNALELDDSALYLCASSLGPLKQYFGPGTRLTVT.

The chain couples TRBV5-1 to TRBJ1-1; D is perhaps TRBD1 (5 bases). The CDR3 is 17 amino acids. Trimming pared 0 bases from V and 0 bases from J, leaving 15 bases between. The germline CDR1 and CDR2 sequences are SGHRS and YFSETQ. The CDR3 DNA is TGCGCCAGCAGCTTGGGTACGGGGGTCTGGGTGAACACTGAAGCTTTCTTT. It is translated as CASSLGTGVWVNTEAFF.

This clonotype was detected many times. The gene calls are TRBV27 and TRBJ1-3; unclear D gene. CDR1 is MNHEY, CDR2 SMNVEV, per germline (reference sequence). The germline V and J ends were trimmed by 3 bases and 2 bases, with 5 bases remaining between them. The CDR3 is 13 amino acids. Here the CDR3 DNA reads TGTGCCAGCAGTTTCAGTACTGGAAACACCATATATTTT. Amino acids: CASSFSTGNTIYF.

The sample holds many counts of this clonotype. Here the CDR3 DNA reads TGTGCCAGCATTTGGCTAGCGGGAAGACCAGATACGCAGTATTTT. Its translation is CASIWLAGRPDTQYF. The chain couples TRBV6-1 to TRBJ2-3, with TRBD2 identical over 9 bases. V was clipped by 7 bases and J by 4 bases; unmatched bases: 9. Germline assignment: CDR1 MNHNS and CDR2 SASEGT. The CDR3 has 15 residues.

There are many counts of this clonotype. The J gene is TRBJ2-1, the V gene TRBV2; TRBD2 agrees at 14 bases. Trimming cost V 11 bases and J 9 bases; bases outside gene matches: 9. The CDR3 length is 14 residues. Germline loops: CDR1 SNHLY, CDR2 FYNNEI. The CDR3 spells CASQGTSGSTEQFF. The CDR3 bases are TGTGCCTCGCAAGGGACTAGCGGGAGCACTGAGCAGTTCTTC.

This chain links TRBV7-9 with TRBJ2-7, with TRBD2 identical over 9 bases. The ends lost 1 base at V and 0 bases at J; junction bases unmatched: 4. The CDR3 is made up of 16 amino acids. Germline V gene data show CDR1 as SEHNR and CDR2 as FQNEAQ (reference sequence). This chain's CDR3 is CASSLGRLADSYEQYF. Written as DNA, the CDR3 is TGTGCCAGCAGCTTAGGTCGACTAGCGGACTCCTACGAGCAGTACTTC.

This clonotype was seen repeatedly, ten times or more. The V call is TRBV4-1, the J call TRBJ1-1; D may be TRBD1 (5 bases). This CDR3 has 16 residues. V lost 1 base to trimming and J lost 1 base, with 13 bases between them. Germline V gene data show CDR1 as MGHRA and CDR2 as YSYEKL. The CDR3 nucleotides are TGCGCCAGCAGCCAAGCGACAGACCGGGGGAACACTGAAGCTTTCTTT. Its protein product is CASSQATDRGNTEAFF.